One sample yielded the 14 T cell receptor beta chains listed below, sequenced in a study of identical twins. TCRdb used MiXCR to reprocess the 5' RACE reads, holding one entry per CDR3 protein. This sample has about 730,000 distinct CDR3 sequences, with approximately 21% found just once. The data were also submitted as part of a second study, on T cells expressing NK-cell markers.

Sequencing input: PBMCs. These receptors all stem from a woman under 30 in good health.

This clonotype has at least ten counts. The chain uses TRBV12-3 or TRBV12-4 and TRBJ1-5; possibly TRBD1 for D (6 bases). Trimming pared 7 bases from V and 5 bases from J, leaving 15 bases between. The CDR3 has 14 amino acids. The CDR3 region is CASTKGGAYQPQHF. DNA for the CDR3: TGTGCCAGCACAAAAGGGGGGGCCTATCAGCCCCAGCATTTT.

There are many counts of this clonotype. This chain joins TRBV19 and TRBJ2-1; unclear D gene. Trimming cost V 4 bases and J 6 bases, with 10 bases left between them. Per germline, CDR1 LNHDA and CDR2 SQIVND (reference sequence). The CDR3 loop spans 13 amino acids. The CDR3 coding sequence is TGTGCCAGTAGTACCTACACGGGCAATGAGCAGTTCTTC. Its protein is CASSTYTGNEQFF.

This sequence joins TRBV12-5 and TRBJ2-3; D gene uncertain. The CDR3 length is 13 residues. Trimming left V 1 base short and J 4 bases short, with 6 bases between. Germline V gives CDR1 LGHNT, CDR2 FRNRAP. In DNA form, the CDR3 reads TGTGCTAGTGGTTTGGGGTACGCAGATACGCAGTATTTT. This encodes CASGLGYADTQYF.

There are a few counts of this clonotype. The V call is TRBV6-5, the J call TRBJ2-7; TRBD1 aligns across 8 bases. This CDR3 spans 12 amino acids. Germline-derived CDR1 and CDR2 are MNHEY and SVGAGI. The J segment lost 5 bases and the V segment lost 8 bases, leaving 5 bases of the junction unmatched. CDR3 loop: CASRPRGHEQYF. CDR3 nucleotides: TGTGCCAGCCGACCCAGGGGGCACGAGCAGTACTTC.

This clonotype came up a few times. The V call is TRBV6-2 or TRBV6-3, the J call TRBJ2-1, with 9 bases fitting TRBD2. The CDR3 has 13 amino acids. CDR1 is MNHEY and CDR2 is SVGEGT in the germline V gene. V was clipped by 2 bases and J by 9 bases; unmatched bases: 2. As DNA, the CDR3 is TGTGCCAGCAGTTACATTAGCGGGGGTGAGCAGTTCTTC. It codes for CASSYISGGEQFF.

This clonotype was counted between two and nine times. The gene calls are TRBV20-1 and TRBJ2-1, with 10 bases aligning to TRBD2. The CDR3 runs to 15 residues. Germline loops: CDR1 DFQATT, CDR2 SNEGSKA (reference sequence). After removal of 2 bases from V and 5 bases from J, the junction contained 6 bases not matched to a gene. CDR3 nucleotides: TGCAGTGCTAGACCCCTAGCGGGGGTTGACAATGAGCAGTTCTTC. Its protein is CSARPLAGVDNEQFF.

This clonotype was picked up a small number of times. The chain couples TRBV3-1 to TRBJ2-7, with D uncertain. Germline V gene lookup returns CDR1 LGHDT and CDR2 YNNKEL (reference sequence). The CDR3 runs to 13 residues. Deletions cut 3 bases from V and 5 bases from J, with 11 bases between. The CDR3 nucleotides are TGTGCCAGCAGCCACTACTCACGGGACGAGCAGTACTTC. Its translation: CASSHYSRDEQYF.

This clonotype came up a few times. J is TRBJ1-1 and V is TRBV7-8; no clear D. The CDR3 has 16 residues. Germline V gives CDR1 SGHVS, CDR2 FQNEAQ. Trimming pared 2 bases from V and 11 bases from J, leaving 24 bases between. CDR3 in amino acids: CASSLLGPQFVIGAFF. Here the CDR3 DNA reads TGTGCCAGCAGCTTACTGGGTCCGCAGTTCGTGATCGGCGCTTTCTTT.

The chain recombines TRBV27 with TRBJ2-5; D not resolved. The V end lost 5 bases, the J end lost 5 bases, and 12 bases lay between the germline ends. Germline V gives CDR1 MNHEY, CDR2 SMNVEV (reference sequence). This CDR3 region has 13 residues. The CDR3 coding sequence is TGTGCCAGCAGTCGATATCTAGACGAGACCCAGTACTTC. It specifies CASSRYLDETQYF.

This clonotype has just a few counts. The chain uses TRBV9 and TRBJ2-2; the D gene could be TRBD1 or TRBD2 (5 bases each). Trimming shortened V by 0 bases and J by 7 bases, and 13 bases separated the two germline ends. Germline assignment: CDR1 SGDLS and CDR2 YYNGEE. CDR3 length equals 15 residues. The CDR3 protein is CASSVEGEGLGELFF. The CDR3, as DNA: TGTGCCAGCAGCGTAGAGGGTGAGGGGCTCGGGGAGCTGTTTTTT.

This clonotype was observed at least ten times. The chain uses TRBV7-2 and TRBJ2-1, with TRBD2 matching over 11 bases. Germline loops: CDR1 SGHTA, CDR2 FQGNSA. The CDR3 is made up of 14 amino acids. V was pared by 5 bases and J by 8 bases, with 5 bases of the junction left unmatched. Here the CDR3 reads CASSLTSGSYEQFF. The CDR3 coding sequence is TGTGCCAGCAGCCTTACTAGCGGGAGTTATGAGCAGTTCTTC.

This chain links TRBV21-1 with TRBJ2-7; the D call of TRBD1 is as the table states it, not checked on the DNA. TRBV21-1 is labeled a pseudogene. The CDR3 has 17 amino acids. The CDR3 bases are TGTGCCAGCAGCACCATAAGGTGGGGGGCGCTGGCCTACGAGCAGTACTTC. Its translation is CASSTIRWGALAYEQYF.

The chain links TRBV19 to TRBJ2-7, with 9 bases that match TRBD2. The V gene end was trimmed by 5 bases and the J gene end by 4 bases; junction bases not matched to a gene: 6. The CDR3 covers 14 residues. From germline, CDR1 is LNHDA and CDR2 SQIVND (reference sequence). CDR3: CASSWREGLYEQYF. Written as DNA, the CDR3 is TGTGCCAGTAGTTGGCGGGAGGGCCTGTACGAGCAGTACTTC.

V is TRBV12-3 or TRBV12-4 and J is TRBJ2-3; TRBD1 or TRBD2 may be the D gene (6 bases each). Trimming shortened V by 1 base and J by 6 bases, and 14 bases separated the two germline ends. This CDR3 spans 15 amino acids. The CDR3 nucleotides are TGTGCCAGCAGTTTAGTATCGGGGGACACGGATACGCAGTATTTT. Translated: CASSLVSGDTDTQYF.